One sample yielded the 27 T cell receptor beta chains listed below, sequenced in a study of T cell responses to AZD1222 COVID-19 vaccine. Assay: immunoSEQ multiplex PCR; the TCRdb copy retains only in-frame clones and omits some. The sample lists 150,000 or so clones, 80% to 95% occurring once. The sequences come from peripheral blood, collected on day 0 of AZD1222 vaccination. The receptors come from an adult in good health.

This chain joins TRBV5-1 and TRBJ2-1; 10 nucleotides agree with TRBD2. Germline V lookup: CDR1 SGHRS, CDR2 YFSETQ. The CDR3 consists of 13 residues. V dropped 4 bases and J dropped 8; count of bases not matched to a gene: 3. The CDR3 reads CASSGLAADEQFF. The CDR3 DNA sequence: TGCGCCAGCAGCGGACTAGCGGCGGATGAGCAGTTCTTC.

The chain employs TRBV11-2 and TRBJ1-3; D remains ambiguous. Germline lookup yields CDR1 SGHAT and CDR2 FQNNGV. Trimming shortened V by 0 bases and J by 3 bases, and 6 bases separated the two germline ends. CDR3 length: 14 amino acids. CDR3: CASSLEVGGNTIYF. CDR3 nucleotide sequence: TGTGCCAGCAGCTTAGAAGTCGGTGGAAACACCATATATTTT.

With respect to this clone: The same CDR3 is also encoded by other DNA sequences in this sample. The V and J genes are TRBV6-1 and TRBJ2-7; D uncertain. The V gene's germline CDR1 is MNHNS and CDR2 SASEGT. There are 12 residues in the CDR3. Deletions cut 1 base from V and 4 bases from J, with 5 bases between. CDR3 sequence reads: CASSEVGYEQYF. The CDR3 region has the DNA TGTGCCAGCAGTGAAGTAGGGTACGAGCAGTACTTC.

V usage is TRBV3-1 (or the pseudogene TRBV3-2) and J usage is TRBJ2-1; perhaps TRBD2 as D (6 bases). Trimming removed 1 base at V and 12 bases at J, with 13 bases between. The CDR3 contains 13 residues. Germline V gene sequence: CDR1 LGHDT, CDR2 YNNKEL (reference sequence). CDR3 in DNA: TGTGCCAGCAGCCAAGGACTAGTGAGGTGGCAGTTCTTC. This translates into CASSQGLVRWQFF.

This chain links TRBV5-1 with TRBJ1-2; D may be TRBD1 (6 bases). This CDR3 has 15 amino acids. Deletions cut 2 bases from V and 8 bases from J, with 19 bases between. The germline CDR1 and CDR2 sequences are SGHRS and YFSETQ. The CDR3 spells CASSFDRFEIWGYTF. The CDR3 DNA follows: TGCGCCAGCAGCTTCGACAGGTTTGAGATTTGGGGCTACACCTTC.

Only one count was recorded for this clone. V is TRBV12-3 or TRBV12-4 and J is TRBJ2-3; unclear D gene. The CDR3 is 12 amino acids. Trimming took 4 bases from V and 3 from J, leaving 5 bases between them. CDR3 loop: CASSSTTDTQYF. For the CDR3, the DNA is TGTGCCAGCAGTTCGACAACAGATACGCAGTATTTT.

This clone came up a few times. This chain links TRBV7-9 with TRBJ2-2, with TRBD2 matching over 7 bases. Germline CDR1 reads SEHNR; CDR2 reads FQNEAQ (reference sequence). V lost 5 bases to trimming and J lost 1 base; unmatched junction nucleotides: 4. This CDR3 spans 15 amino acids. The CDR3 DNA follows: TGTGCCAGCAGCCAACCGGGAGGGAACACCGGGGAGCTGTTTTTT. Protein sequence: CASSQPGGNTGELFF.

This chain uses TRBV19 with TRBJ2-1; TRBD2 matches 14 bases. The CDR3 runs to 16 residues. V gave up 5 bases and J gave up 6 bases; unmatched junction bases: 6. The germline CDR1 and CDR2 sequences are LNHDA and SQIVND (reference sequence). The CDR3 reads CASSDRLAGGSNEQFF. In DNA, the CDR3 is TGTGCCAGTAGTGATCGACTAGCGGGAGGGTCCAATGAGCAGTTCTTC. The full variable domain, with the rest looked up from reference TRBV19 and TRBJ2-1, is DGGITQSPKYLFRKEGQNVTLSCEQNLNHDAMYWYRQDPGQGLRLIYYSQIVNDFQKGDIAEGYSVSREKKESFPLTVTSAQKNPTAFYLCASSDRLAGGSNEQFFGPGTRLTVL.

The chain employs TRBV29-1 and TRBJ1-4; the D gene is possibly TRBD1 (5 bases). The CDR3 is made up of 10 amino acids. CDR1 SQVTM and CDR2 ANQGSEA come from the germline V gene. V was clipped by 0 bases and J by 14 bases, with 7 bases between them. CDR3 sequence reads: CSVEDRGLFF. The CDR3 coding sequence is TGCAGCGTTGAAGATCGGGGGCTGTTTTTT.

V gene TRBV28 combines with J gene TRBJ1-6, with 8 bases aligning to TRBD1. This CDR3 comprises 15 residues. The V gene end was trimmed by 7 bases and the J gene end by 3 bases; junction bases not matched to a gene: 5. Germline V gene data show CDR1 as MDHEN and CDR2 as SYDVKM. The CDR3 nucleotides are TGTGCCAGCACCCCGGGACAGGTCTATAATTCACCCCTCCACTTT. This sequence encodes CASTPGQVYNSPLHF. Full variable domain (missing parts from reference TRBV28 and TRBJ1-6): DVKVTQSSRYLVKRTGEKVFLECVQDMDHENMFWYRQDPGLGLRLIYFSYDVKMKEKGDIPEGYSVSREKKERFSLILESASTNQTSMYLCASTPGQVYNSPLHFGNGTRLTVT.

This chain links TRBV9 with TRBJ1-1, with 8 bases that match TRBD1. The ends lost 4 bases at V and 1 base at J; junction bases unmatched: 12. The CDR3 has 17 residues. The germline CDR1 and CDR2 sequences are SGDLS and YYNGEE. In nucleotides, the CDR3 is TGTGCCAGCAGCCAAAACGTGGAGACAGGGGAGAACACTGAAGCTTTCTTT. This sequence encodes CASSQNVETGENTEAFF.

This clone has a single count. The chain has TRBV6-2 or TRBV6-3 and TRBJ2-7; 11 nucleotides match TRBD2. CDR1 is MNHEY and CDR2 is SVGEGT in the germline V gene. This CDR3 has 14 residues. With 6 bases clipped from V and 5 bases from J, the junction kept 6 bases outside the gene matches. The CDR3 DNA is TGTGCCAGCAGACCTAGCGGGAGGATTAACGAGCAGTACTTC. Amino acids: CASRPSGRINEQYF.

This chain connects TRBV19 to TRBJ2-5; 8 positions match TRBD1. The V segment lost 7 bases and the J segment 3 bases; nucleotides outside the gene matches: 4. CDR1 and CDR2 (germline): LNHDA, SQIVND (reference sequence). This CDR3 is built from 13 residues. The DNA for the CDR3 is TGTGCCAGTAAAGGGACAGGAGAAGAGACCCAGTACTTC. Translating gives CASKGTGEETQYF.

The rearrangement joins TRBV28 to TRBJ1-4; D remains unclear. Trimming shortened V by 8 bases and J by 14 bases, and 15 bases separated the two germline ends. From germline, CDR1 is MDHEN and CDR2 SYDVKM. CDR3 size: 11 residues. This chain's CDR3 is CASQKYKVLFF. CDR3 coding DNA: TGTGCCAGCCAGAAATACAAGGTGCTGTTTTTT.

V is TRBV7-2 and J is TRBJ2-7; maybe TRBD2 (5 bases). CDR3 length: 14 residues. Germline V gene sequence: CDR1 SGHTA, CDR2 FQGNSA. Trimming removed 3 bases from V and 3 bases from J, with 12 bases in between. The CDR3 region has the DNA TGTGCCAGCAGCTTCGCCGGAGGAAGCTACGAGCAGTACTTC. Translation gives CASSFAGGSYEQYF.

The chain joins TRBV29-1 to TRBJ1-1; 8 bases align to TRBD1. Germline CDR1 is SQVTM and CDR2 is ANQGSEA. J was trimmed by 1 base and V by 7 bases; bases with no gene match: 5. CDR3 length equals 13 residues. The CDR3 protein is CSALTGANTEAFF. For the CDR3, the DNA is TGCAGCGCCTTGACAGGGGCGAACACTGAAGCTTTCTTT.

This clone was recorded once. This chain uses TRBV5-4 with TRBJ2-1; the match to TRBD2 covers 11 bases. Germline V gives CDR1 SGHNT, CDR2 YYREEE (reference sequence). CDR3 size: 15 residues. The J segment lost 7 bases and the V segment lost 0 bases, leaving 3 bases of the junction unmatched. CDR3: CASSLAASGGNEQFF. The CDR3 DNA sequence: TGTGCCAGCAGCTTGGCGGCTAGCGGGGGGAATGAGCAGTTCTTC.

The chain has TRBV29-1 and TRBJ2-5; 9 bases line up with TRBD2. Germline V gene sequence: CDR1 SQVTM, CDR2 ANQGSEA. V lost 5 bases and J lost 4; bases outside the gene matches: 11. The CDR3 runs 15 residues. This CDR3 is CSVWSAGGMGETQYF. The CDR3 nucleotides read TGCAGCGTTTGGTCGGCGGGAGGGATGGGAGAGACCCAGTACTTC.

The chain has TRBV7-3 and TRBJ2-7; 8 nucleotides align to TRBD2. Germline-derived CDR1 and CDR2 are SGHTA and FQGTGA. The trim removed 5 bases at V and 7 bases at J, leaving 10 bases unmatched. There are 14 residues in the CDR3. CDR3 residues: CASSPGAGVGEQYF. In nucleotides, the CDR3 is TGTGCCAGCAGCCCCGGAGCGGGAGTCGGTGAGCAGTACTTC.

The V and J genes are TRBV2 and TRBJ2-2; 7 bases map to TRBD1. The V and J ends lost 4 bases and 0 bases, in that order; junction bases with no gene match: 2. This CDR3 comprises 15 residues. CDR1 SNHLY and CDR2 FYNNEI come from the germline V gene. The DNA for the CDR3 is TGTGCCAGCAGTGCCCAGGGGGCGAACACCGGGGAGCTGTTTTTT. As protein: CASSAQGANTGELFF.

The chain links TRBV30 to TRBJ2-7; D is possibly TRBD1 or TRBD2 (5 bases each). This CDR3 has 14 amino acids. CDR1 is GTSNPN, CDR2 SVGIG, per germline (reference sequence). V was trimmed by 3 bases and J by 2 bases, leaving 14 bases between them. The CDR3 sequence is CAWRPYGGPYEQYF. DNA of the CDR3: TGTGCCTGGAGGCCCTATGGGGGACCCTACGAGCAGTACTTC.

The V and J genes are TRBV30 and TRBJ2-1, with D tentatively TRBD1 or TRBD2 (5 bases each). Germline V lookup: CDR1 GTSNPN, CDR2 SVGIG (reference sequence). The CDR3 spans 15 residues. V was trimmed by 5 bases and J by 5 bases, leaving 19 bases between them. The CDR3 loop is CAWSVGTSPNNEQFF. The CDR3 region has the DNA TGTGCCTGGTCGGTTGGGACGTCGCCGAACAATGAGCAGTTCTTC.

The rearrangement joins TRBV27 to TRBJ1-2; D not resolved. Trimming took 6 bases from V and 5 from J, leaving 13 bases between them. The CDR3 consists of 13 residues. CDR1 is MNHEY, CDR2 SMNVEV, per germline (reference sequence). The CDR3 loop is CASRRASTYGYTF. In DNA form, the CDR3 reads TGTGCCAGCAGGAGAGCCTCTACTTATGGCTACACCTTC.

The V call is TRBV5-1, the J call TRBJ1-2; 10 nucleotides match TRBD1. In germline, CDR1 is SGHRS, CDR2 YFSETQ. The trim removed 3 bases at V and 7 bases at J, leaving 9 bases unmatched. The CDR3 runs 15 residues. CDR3 sequence reads: CASSSRTGGGIGYTF. In DNA form, the CDR3 reads TGCGCCAGCAGCTCCCGGACAGGGGGGGGGATTGGCTACACCTTC.

The gene calls are TRBV11-1 and TRBJ2-3; 7 nucleotides match TRBD2. The CDR3 is 15 residues long. V shed 8 bases, J shed 5 bases, and the junction held 13 bases outside the gene matches. Germline values: CDR1 SGHAT, CDR2 FQDESV (reference sequence). For the CDR3, the DNA is TGTGCCAGCGGGAAGGGGCGACTAGCTGGAGATACGCAGTATTTT. The encoded protein is CASGKGRLAGDTQYF.

The count of this clone is one. This chain uses TRBV19 with TRBJ1-6; tentative D call: TRBD1 (6 bases). This CDR3 has 13 amino acids. Trimming took 7 bases from V and 9 from J, leaving 13 bases between them. Germline CDR1 is LNHDA and CDR2 is SQIVND (reference sequence). The CDR3 is CASKGVGPSPLHF. The CDR3 DNA follows: TGTGCCAGTAAGGGGGTCGGACCTTCACCCCTCCACTTT. Looking up the rest from reference TRBV19 and TRBJ1-6 gives the full variable domain: DGGITQSPKYLFRKEGQNVTLSCEQNLNHDAMYWYRQDPGQGLRLIYYSQIVNDFQKGDIAEGYSVSREKKESFPLTVTSAQKNPTAFYLCASKGVGPSPLHFGNGTRLTVT.

The V gene is TRBV2, the J gene TRBJ1-5; TRBD1 matches 7 bases. The CDR3 contains 16 residues. Per the germline V gene, CDR1 is SNHLY and CDR2 is FYNNEI. The trim removed 6 bases at V and 5 bases at J, leaving 13 bases unmatched. The CDR3 is CASRRGAGGFYQPQHF. The CDR3 DNA is TGTGCCAGCAGACGAGGGGCAGGGGGATTTTATCAGCCCCAGCATTTT.